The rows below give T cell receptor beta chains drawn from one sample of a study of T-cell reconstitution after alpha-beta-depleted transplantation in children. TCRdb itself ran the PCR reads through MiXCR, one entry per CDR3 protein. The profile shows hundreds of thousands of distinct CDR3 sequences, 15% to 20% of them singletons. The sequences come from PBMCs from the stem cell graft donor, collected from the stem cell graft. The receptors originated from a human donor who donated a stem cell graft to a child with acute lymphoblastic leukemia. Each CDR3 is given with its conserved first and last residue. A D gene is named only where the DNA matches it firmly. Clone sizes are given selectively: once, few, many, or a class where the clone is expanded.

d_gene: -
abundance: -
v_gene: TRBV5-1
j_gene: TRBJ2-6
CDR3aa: CASSVYISGANVLTF
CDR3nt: TGCGCCAGCAGCGTCTACATCTCTGGGGCCAACGTCCTGACTTTC

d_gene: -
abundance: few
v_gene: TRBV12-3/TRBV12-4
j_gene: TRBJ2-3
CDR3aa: CASRPGLSTDTQYF
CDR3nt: TGTGCCAGCAGACCGGGACTGAGCACAGATACGCAGTATTTT

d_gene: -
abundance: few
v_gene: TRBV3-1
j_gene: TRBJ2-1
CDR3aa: CASSQDRFRGDEQFF
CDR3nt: TGTGCCAGCAGCCAAGATCGGTTCCGGGGCGATGAGCAGTTCTTC

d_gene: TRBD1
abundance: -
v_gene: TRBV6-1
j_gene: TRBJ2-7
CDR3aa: CASRGQGSPYEQYF
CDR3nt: TGTGCCTCTCGAGGACAGGGGAGCCCCTACGAGCAGTACTTC

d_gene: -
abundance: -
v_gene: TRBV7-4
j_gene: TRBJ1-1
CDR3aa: CASSLTAGTTMNTEAFF
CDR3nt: TGTGCCAGCAGCTTAACCGCGGGGACAACCATGAACACTGAAGCTTTCTTT

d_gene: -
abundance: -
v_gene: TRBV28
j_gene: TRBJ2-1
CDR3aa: CASSLNTGIQFF
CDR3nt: TGTGCCAGCAGTTTGAACACAGGGATTCAGTTCTTC

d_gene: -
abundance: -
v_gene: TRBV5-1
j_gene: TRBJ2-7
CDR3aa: CASNLAGSSYEQYF
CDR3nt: TGCGCCAGCAACTTGGCAGGGAGCTCCTACGAGCAGTACTTC

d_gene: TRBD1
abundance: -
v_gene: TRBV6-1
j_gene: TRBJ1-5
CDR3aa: CASSEYGTAAHPQHF
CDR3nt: TGTGCCAGCAGTGAATATGGGACAGCCGCCCATCCCCAGCATTTT

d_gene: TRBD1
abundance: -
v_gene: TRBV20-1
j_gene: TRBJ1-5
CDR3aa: CSARSARTGDSGQPQHF
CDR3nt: TGCAGTGCTAGGAGTGCTCGGACAGGCGACTCCGGCCAGCCCCAGCATTTT

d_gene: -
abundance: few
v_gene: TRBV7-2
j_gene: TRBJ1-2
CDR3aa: CASTKQKSPRGGYTF
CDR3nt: TGTGCCAGCACCAAACAAAAGTCCCCGAGAGGTGGCTACACCTTC

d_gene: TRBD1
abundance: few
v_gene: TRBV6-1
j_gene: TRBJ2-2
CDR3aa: CASSDRGILGELFF
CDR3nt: TGTGCCAGCAGCGACAGGGGGATTCTCGGGGAGCTGTTTTTT

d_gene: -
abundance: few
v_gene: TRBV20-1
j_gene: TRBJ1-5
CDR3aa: CSANRVSNQPQHF
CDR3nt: TGCAGTGCGAATAGGGTTAGCAATCAGCCCCAGCATTTT

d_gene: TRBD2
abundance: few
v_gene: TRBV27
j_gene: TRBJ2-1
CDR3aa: CASSLVWTSGRDEQFF
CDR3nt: TGTGCCAGCAGTTTAGTTTGGACTAGCGGGAGGGATGAGCAGTTCTTC

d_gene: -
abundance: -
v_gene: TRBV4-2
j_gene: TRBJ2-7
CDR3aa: CASGPGERSSYEQYF
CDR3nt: TGTGCCAGCGGCCCCGGGGAACGGAGCTCCTACGAGCAGTACTTC

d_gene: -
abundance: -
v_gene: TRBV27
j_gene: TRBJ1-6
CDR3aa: CASSLLTGRSPLHF
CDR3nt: TGTGCCAGCAGTTTACTGACAGGTAGATCACCCCTCCACTTT

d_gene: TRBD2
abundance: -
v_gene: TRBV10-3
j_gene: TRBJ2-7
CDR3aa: CAISDGLAARAYEQYF
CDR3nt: TGTGCCATCAGTGATGGACTAGCTGCCCGGGCCTACGAGCAGTACTTC

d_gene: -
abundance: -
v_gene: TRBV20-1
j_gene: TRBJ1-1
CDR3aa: CSARDGYRLMNTEAFF
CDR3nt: TGCAGTGCTAGAGATGGTTACCGACTAATGAACACTGAAGCTTTCTTT

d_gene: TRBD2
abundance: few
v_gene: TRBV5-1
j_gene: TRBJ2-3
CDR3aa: CASSLWEGGTDTQYF
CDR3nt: TGCGCCAGCAGCTTGTGGGAGGGAGGCACAGATACGCAGTATTTT

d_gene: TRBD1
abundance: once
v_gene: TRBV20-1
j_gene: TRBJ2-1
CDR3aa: CSARGERDRLDNEQFF
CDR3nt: TGCAGTGCTAGAGGAGAAAGGGACAGGCTCGACAATGAGCAGTTCTTC